These 25 T cell receptor beta chains share one sample of origin, sequenced in a study of T cell responses to AZD1222 COVID-19 vaccine (dated by TCRdb to 2020 to 2022). This specimen's time point label, per the study, means: baseline before first vaccination. Library prep was done by the immunoSEQ multiplex PCR assay. TCRdb provides this immuneACCESS table in a form limited to in-frame rearrangements. Some clones are lacking; in checked studies, under half of them reflect an unresolved V gene, and why the rest are absent is not known. This sample comprises 180,000 or so clones, about 93% of them detected only once. The ten top clones hold 0.64% of the sample. The source material was peripheral blood, sampled on day 0 of AZD1222 vaccination. Every receptor here comes from an adult in good health.

This sequence joins TRBV28 and TRBJ1-4; 7 bases match TRBD1. V shed 2 bases and J 5 bases; nucleotides not matched to a gene: 8. The CDR3 contains 16 residues. CDR1 and CDR2 from the germline V gene are MDHEN and SYDVKM. CDR3 nucleotide sequence: TGTGCCAGCAGTTTAGGAAGTGGACAGGCAAATGAAAAACTGTTTTTT. It translates to CASSLGSGQANEKLFF.

About this clone: No DNA is shown, since the ends of the CDR3 on it are uncertain; the CDR3 is the one TCRdb lists. The chain has TRBV30 and TRBJ2-1; the table's D gene call, TRBD2, was not cross checked with the DNA. The CDR3 has 12 amino acids, counting both end residues. Looked up from germline, CDR1 is GTSNPN and CDR2 is SVGIG (reference sequence). CDR3 loop: CAWSVGRGSSFF.

This chain links TRBV6-5 with TRBJ1-1; 7 nucleotides line up with TRBD1. The CDR3 is 13 residues long. V trimming: 5 bases; J trimming: 4 bases; junction bases outside the gene matches: 4. The V gene's germline CDR1 is MNHEY and CDR2 SVGAGI. CDR3 amino acids: CASSNTGVTEAFF. The CDR3 coding sequence is TGTGCCAGCAGTAATACAGGGGTCACTGAAGCTTTCTTT.

The chain uses TRBV27 and TRBJ1-6, with D unresolved. The length of the CDR3 is 12 residues. Germline CDR1 reads MNHEY; CDR2 reads SMNVEV (reference sequence). The ends were cut back, 8 bases at V and 6 bases at J, with 8 bases in the middle. CDR3 in amino acids: CASGPFNSPLHF. Here the CDR3 DNA reads TGTGCCAGCGGGCCCTTTAATTCACCCCTCCACTTT.

This clone was found once. The chain recombines TRBV10-3 with TRBJ2-1; TRBD2 aligns across 13 bases. This CDR3 spans 13 amino acids. CDR1 is ENHRY and CDR2 is SYGVKD in the germline V gene. With V trimmed by 7 bases and J by 7 bases, 1 base remained unmatched. CDR3 residues: CAITTSGGNEQFF. The CDR3 nucleotides read TGTGCCATCACGACTAGCGGGGGGAATGAGCAGTTCTTC.

The V gene is TRBV12-3 or TRBV12-4, the J gene TRBJ1-4; no reliable D call. V lost 8 bases to trimming and J lost 6 bases, with 13 bases between them. The CDR3 runs 13 residues. The CDR3 DNA sequence: TGTGCCAGCGCACCGCGGGTAGATGAAAAACTGTTTTTT. It encodes CASAPRVDEKLFF.

This rearrangement joins TRBV28 to TRBJ1-2; perhaps TRBD1 as D (5 bases). This CDR3 has 12 residues. V was trimmed by 6 bases and J by 8 bases, leaving 13 bases between them. Germline CDR1 MDHEN, CDR2 SYDVKM. The CDR3 DNA is TGTGCCAGCAGGGGGACCCCCGAAGGCTACACCTTC. Protein sequence: CASRGTPEGYTF.

The chain recombines TRBV11-1 with TRBJ2-1; 10 bases align to TRBD2. In germline, CDR1 is SGHAT, CDR2 FQDESV (reference sequence). V trimming: 2 bases; J trimming: 7 bases; junction bases outside the gene matches: 2. This CDR3 is built from 14 residues. The CDR3 is CASSLQLAGNEQFF. The CDR3, as DNA: TGTGCCAGCAGCTTACAACTAGCGGGAAATGAGCAGTTCTTC.

This clone was detected once. This chain's CDR3 is CASSQPPPNTEAFF. CDR3 nucleotides: TGTGCCAGCAGTCAACCGCCTCCTAACACTGAAGCTTTCTTT. This chain uses TRBV4-2 with TRBJ1-1; D ambiguous. From germline, CDR1 is LGHNA and CDR2 YNFKEQ. This CDR3 contains 14 residues. Trimming removed 6 bases at V and 2 bases at J, with 13 bases between.

V and J are TRBV6-5 and TRBJ2-7; D is uncertain. The ends were cut back, 5 bases at V and 3 bases at J, with 14 bases in the middle. This CDR3 is built from 14 residues. Germline V CDR1 and CDR2: MNHEY, SVGAGI. The CDR3 here is CASSPDIAGYEQYF. In DNA form, the CDR3 reads TGTGCCAGCAGTCCTGACATTGCCGGCTACGAGCAGTACTTC.

The rearrangement links TRBV6-1 to TRBJ2-1; a weak D match, TRBD2 (6 bases). This CDR3 contains 17 residues. The ends were cut back, 2 bases at V and 9 bases at J, with 23 bases in the middle. Germline-derived CDR1 and CDR2 are MNHNS and SASEGT. CDR3 region: CASSEFGDSLPGGEQFF. The CDR3, as DNA: TGTGCCAGCAGTGAATTTGGGGACTCCCTCCCCGGTGGTGAGCAGTTCTTC.

The gene calls are TRBV4-1 and TRBJ1-2; no firm D call. CDR1 and CDR2 (germline): MGHRA, YSYEKL. This CDR3 comprises 15 residues. V dropped 3 bases and J dropped 5 bases, with 16 bases sitting between them. The DNA for the CDR3 is TGCGCCAGCAGCCAGGTTTTCGTGCTTAGGTATGGCTACACCTTC. This translates into CASSQVFVLRYGYTF.

The chain joins TRBV3-1 (or the pseudogene TRBV3-2) to TRBJ2-2; no firm D call. The CDR3 spans 14 residues. The germline V and J ends were trimmed by 2 bases and 4 bases, with 8 bases remaining between them. The germline gives CDR1 LGHDT, CDR2 YNNKEL (reference sequence). CDR3 nucleotide sequence: TGTGCCAGCAGCCAACATTCTGGCACCGGGGAGCTGTTTTTT. Encoded protein: CASSQHSGTGELFF.

The chain links TRBV12-3 or TRBV12-4 to TRBJ1-1; no definite D call. The CDR3 is made up of 12 amino acids. Deletions cut 6 bases from V and 4 bases from J, with 9 bases between. The CDR3 loop reads CASRGLATEAFF. The CDR3 DNA is TGTGCCAGCAGGGGTTTAGCCACTGAAGCTTTCTTT.

This clone was seen only once. The chain carries TRBV30 and TRBJ2-7; possible D gene TRBD2, 6 bases. Looked up from germline, CDR1 is GTSNPN and CDR2 is SVGIG (reference sequence). The CDR3 contains 14 residues. V was clipped by 0 bases and J by 2 bases, with 11 bases between them. The CDR3 is CAWSVLEGTYEQYF. The CDR3 coding sequence is TGTGCCTGGAGTGTACTGGAGGGGACCTACGAGCAGTACTTC.

To note about this clone: Different DNA sequences within this sample yield the same CDR3. CDR3 in amino acids: CASSLGQNTEAFF. The CDR3 nucleotides read TGTGCCAGCAGCTTAGGACAGAACACTGAAGCTTTCTTT. The chain has TRBV7-8 and TRBJ1-1; D is ambiguous. Germline CDR1 and CDR2: SGHVS and FQNEAQ. V was pared by 1 base and J by 1 base, with 4 bases between. This CDR3 is built from 13 residues.

The rearrangement links TRBV5-1 to TRBJ1-2; 8 nucleotides match TRBD1. This CDR3 has 14 residues. Trimming took 3 bases from V and 4 from J; bases not matched to a gene: 5. Germline V CDR1 and CDR2: SGHRS, YFSETQ. CDR3 nucleotides: TGCGCCAGCAGCTCGAACGACAGGGGCTATGGCTACACCTTC. The encoded protein is CASSSNDRGYGYTF.

The chain couples TRBV5-4 to TRBJ1-2, with no clear D. Germline assignment: CDR1 SGHNT and CDR2 YYREEE (reference sequence). Trimming cost V 2 bases and J 6 bases, with 11 bases left between them. The CDR3 consists of 13 residues. The DNA of the CDR3 is TGTGCCAGCAGCTTTAGTAGAGCCAATGGCTACACCTTC. This encodes CASSFSRANGYTF.

The chain is built from TRBV12-5 and TRBJ1-1, with D unclear. The CDR3 totals 13 residues. Trimming cost V 9 bases and J 2 bases, with 13 bases left between them. The germline CDR1 and CDR2 sequences are LGHNT and FRNRAP. CDR3 region: CARASEINTEAFF. In nucleotides, the CDR3 is TGTGCTAGAGCCTCTGAAATAAACACTGAAGCTTTCTTT.

This chain connects TRBV6-5 to TRBJ1-5, with TRBD1 matching 7 bases. The germline CDR1 and CDR2 sequences are MNHEY and SVGAGI. The V gene end was trimmed by 6 bases and the J gene end by 2 bases; junction bases not matched to a gene: 4. The CDR3 runs 14 residues. The CDR3 sequence is CASRPTGGNQPQHF. The CDR3 nucleotides are TGTGCCAGCAGACCAACAGGGGGCAATCAGCCCCAGCATTTT.

The V and J genes are TRBV19 and TRBJ1-5; no reliable D call. V was shortened by 7 bases and J by 7 bases, with 11 bases between the two germline ends. The CDR3 extends over 12 amino acids. Per germline, CDR1 LNHDA and CDR2 SQIVND (reference sequence). The DNA for the CDR3 is TGTGCCAGTAACTTCGTTCGCCAGCCCCAGCATTTT. Its protein is CASNFVRQPQHF.

The chain links TRBV5-8 to TRBJ2-7, with D possibly matching TRBD2 (6 bases). V was cut by 1 base and J by 5 bases, with 16 bases left in between. Germline V gene sequence: CDR1 SGHTS, CDR2 YDEGEE. This CDR3 has 15 residues. As DNA, the CDR3 is TGTGCCAGCAGCTTGTGGGTTCGGAGGGGTGACGAGCAGTACTTC. It is translated as CASSLWVRRGDEQYF.

The rearrangement uses TRBV21-1 and TRBJ1-1. TRBV21-1 is reported as a pseudogene. The CDR3 consists of 13 residues. CDR3 protein: CASSKGGFPEAFF. In nucleotides, the CDR3 is TGTGCCAGCAGCAAAGGGGGGTTTCCTGAAGCTTTCTTT.

The CDR3 here is CANSLDRLYGYTF. The CDR3 DNA is TGTGCCAACTCCCTTGACAGGTTGTATGGCTACACCTTC. This chain connects TRBV6-5 to TRBJ1-2; D possibly corresponds to TRBD1 (6 bases). Trimming removed 10 bases at V and 5 bases at J, with 17 bases between. CDR1 is MNHEY and CDR2 is SVGAGI in the germline V gene. This CDR3 is 13 amino acids long.

This sequence joins TRBV6-5 and TRBJ1-5; tentatively, D is TRBD1 (5 bases). The CDR3 spans 13 residues. Per germline, CDR1 MNHEY and CDR2 SVGAGI. V gave up 7 bases and J gave up 6 bases, with 13 bases separating them. The chain's CDR3 is CASTPGLGQPQHF. For the CDR3, the DNA is TGTGCCAGCACCCCAGGGCTTGGTCAGCCCCAGCATTTT.